The source of this T cell receptor beta chain is a study of OX40 agonist ivuxolimab in advanced cancers. Regarding the research as a whole: Ivuxolimab, which targeted the costimulatory receptor OX40 (CD134), was an agonistic, fully human IgG2 monoclonal antibody. Intravenous ivuxolimab was administered to patients every 2 weeks at six dose levels: 0.01, 0.1, 0.3, 1.5, 3 and 10 mg/kg. Of the roughly 50 dose-escalation patients, hepatocellular carcinoma was present in some 19, melanoma in approximately 15, renal cell carcinoma in 9 and head and neck cancer in 9. In the dose-escalation cohort, about four fifths of patients were male, and the mean age was 60 years with a range of 23 to 79. Prior anti-PD-1, anti-PD-L1 or anti-CTLA-4 therapy was permitted, and 40% of dose-escalation patients had received checkpoint inhibitors. Three dose-escalation patients achieved partial responses, one with hepatocellular carcinoma and two with cutaneous melanoma. The purpose of peripheral TCRbeta sequencing was to test whether ivuxolimab changed TCR sequence diversity and led to clonal T-cell expansion. The monotherapy dose-escalation portion (N of about 50 patients) of the phase I ivuxolimab trial is reported in the paper. Overall study outcomes, separate from this receptor: Which antigens the clonally expanded peripheral T cells were specific for was not determined. In the 0.1-3.0 mg/kg groups, partial responders were among the patients with the lowest normalized peripheral clonal expansion, particularly in CD8+ T cells. At doses of 0.1 to 3.0 mg/kg, clonal expansion of both CD4+ and CD8+ T cells in blood was seen between baseline and week 6. Low levels of normalized T-cell clonal expansion were also shown by some nonresponding patients. After ivuxolimab, expanded clones were on average more numerous among CD8+ T cells than among CD4+ T cells.

The V end gives up 3 bases and the J end 8 bases, leaving 7 bases in the junction not matched to a gene. Including cysteine and phenylalanine, the CDR3 has 16 amino acids. The kept DNA is CDR3 alone, 48 bases in frame from the first base. Taken from the germline V gene, the CDR1 and CDR2 loops are SGDLS and YYNGEE. The trial excluded patients who had a history of autoimmune disease or were on systemic immunosuppression. In every dose cohort, peripheral blood was drawn for TCR sequencing at baseline, cycle 4 day 1, and cycle 7 day 1. Samples came from an open-label, multicenter, first-in-human phase I dose-escalation trial of ivuxolimab. Adults with locally advanced or metastatic melanoma, renal cell, hepatocellular, or head and neck squamous cell carcinoma were enrolled in the trial. Before TCR sequencing, CD4+ T cells and CD8+ T cells were sorted from peripheral blood as separate populations. Genomic DNA was extracted from sorted cells for sequencing of the TCRbeta CDR3 region. TCRbeta CDR3 regions were sequenced using the immunoSEQ Assay. In TCRdb, the immuneACCESS table is reduced to in-frame sequences with V and J assigned. These tables do not hold every clone; where another copy was compared, an unresolved V gene accounts for under half, and the others remain unexplained. The sample table lists around 150,000 clones, over 75% of them with a count of one. The ten largest clones represent approximately 1.1% of the sample.

With regard to this clone: Its specific antigen is unknown. There are no base qualities to consult, and no much larger clone falls within one base.

The clonotype originates from an adult with an advanced solid tumor such as melanoma, head and neck, liver or kidney cancer. The chain employs TRBV9 and TRBJ2-1; 14 nucleotides in the junction match TRBD2. The sequencing here drew on CD4+ or CD8+ T cells sorted from blood, taken in a trial of the OX40 agonist ivuxolimab. The DNA sequence follows: TGTGCCAGCAGCGCGTGGACTAGCGGGAGGAGGGATGAGCAGTTCTTC. Protein translation: CASSAWTSGRRDEQFF.